These 32 T cell receptor beta chains share one sample of origin, sequenced in a study of blood T cell repertoires in COVID-19. Some clones are missing from TCRdb's copy, which holds only in-frame ones; the method was immunoSEQ multiplex PCR. The table has around 160,000 clones, 86% seen once; the top ten hold roughly 8.2%. Sequencing was performed on peripheral blood. The receptors were sampled from a man aged 55 to 70 with acute or convalescent COVID-19.

The genes are TRBV28 and TRBJ2-7; D is unclear. Germline loops: CDR1 MDHEN, CDR2 SYDVKM. This CDR3 contains 14 residues. Deletions cut 6 bases from V and 2 bases from J, with 14 bases between. The CDR3 reads CASSPGGSAYEQYF. CDR3 coding DNA: TGTGCCAGCAGCCCGGGTGGGTCAGCCTACGAGCAGTACTTC. Supplemented by reference TRBV28 and TRBJ2-7, the full variable domain reads DVKVTQSSRYLVKRTGEKVFLECVQDMDHENMFWYRQDPGLGLRLIYFSYDVKMKEKGDIPEGYSVSREKKERFSLILESASTNQTSMYLCASSPGGSAYEQYFGPGTRLTVT.

The chain carries TRBV7-9 and TRBJ2-5; no firm D call. Per the germline V gene, CDR1 is SEHNR and CDR2 is FQNEAQ (reference sequence). The CDR3 runs to 16 residues. The V end was cut by 1 base, the J end by 0 bases, with 12 bases between. This CDR3 reads CASSLGRTKYQETQYF. The DNA for the CDR3 is TGTGCCAGCAGCTTAGGTCGAACTAAGTACCAAGAGACCCAGTACTTC.

The rearrangement joins TRBV4-2 to TRBJ1-1; no definite D call. The germline CDR1 and CDR2 sequences are LGHNA and YNFKEQ. Trimming left V 8 bases short and J 4 bases short, with 17 bases between. The CDR3 consists of 14 residues. The CDR3 spells CASGELTGGTEAFF. The CDR3 DNA reads TGTGCCAGCGGCGAACTAACTGGAGGCACTGAAGCTTTCTTT.

The chain joins TRBV21-1 to TRBJ2-3; the table's D gene call, TRBD2, was not cross checked with the DNA. TRBV21-1 constitutes a pseudogene. The CDR3 consists of 16 residues. The CDR3 region is CASSKERLFSTDTQYF. Written as DNA, the CDR3 is TGTGCCAGCAGCAAAGAGAGACTCTTTAGCACAGATACGCAGTATTTT.

The V call is TRBV6-5, the J call TRBJ2-7; D gene uncertain. The CDR3 runs 14 residues. In germline, CDR1 is MNHEY, CDR2 SVGAGI. The germline V and J ends were trimmed by 7 bases and 0 bases, with 13 bases remaining between them. DNA for the CDR3: TGTGCCAGCACCACCGGGTTAAACTCCTACGAGCAGTACTTC. This encodes CASTTGLNSYEQYF.

The rearrangement uses TRBV6-4 and TRBJ1-6; no firm D call. V was shortened by 4 bases and J by 5 bases, with 6 bases between the two germline ends. Germline loops: CDR1 MRHNA, CDR2 SNTAGT. CDR3 length equals 13 residues. The CDR3 DNA sequence: TGTGCCAGCAGTGTGGCAGATAATTCACCCCTCCACTTT. Translation: CASSVADNSPLHF.

The V and J genes are TRBV21-1 and TRBJ2-1; TRBD2, the table's D call, was not compared with the DNA. TRBV21-1 is reported as a pseudogene. The length of the CDR3 is 15 residues. The CDR3 protein is CASTPNKLADNEQFF. The DNA of the CDR3 is TGTGCCAGCACCCCGAATAAGCTAGCGGACAATGAGCAGTTCTTC.

To note about this clone: Distinct nucleotide sequences in the sample also encode this CDR3. The genes are TRBV28 and TRBJ1-5; a weak D match, TRBD1 (5 bases). This CDR3 has 16 amino acids. In germline, CDR1 is MDHEN, CDR2 SYDVKM. The V end was cut by 4 bases, the J end by 7 bases, with 20 bases between. CDR3 in DNA: TGTGCCAGCAGTTCCCGGGGGGATGGGGGTGGGCAGCCCCAGCATTTT. This translates into CASSSRGDGGGQPQHF.

The chain is built from TRBV5-4 and TRBJ1-2, with 11 bases matching TRBD1. V lost 4 bases, J lost 3 bases, and 8 bases stayed unmatched. CDR3 length: 16 residues. Germline lookup yields CDR1 SGHNT and CDR2 YYREEE (reference sequence). The CDR3 DNA is TGTGCCAGCAGCAGCCGGAGGGGACAGGGGGACTATGGCTACACCTTC. Amino acid sequence: CASSSRRGQGDYGYTF.

The CDR3 region is CASSLGGGTGNTIYF. In DNA form, the CDR3 reads TGTGCCAGCAGCTTGGGCGGGGGAACTGGAAACACCATATATTTT. V is TRBV5-6 and J is TRBJ1-3; D may be TRBD1 (5 bases). V was clipped by 0 bases and J by 2 bases, with 9 bases between them. CDR3 length: 15 residues. CDR1 is SGHDT, CDR2 YYEEEE, per germline.

The chain couples TRBV24-1 to TRBJ1-3, with D possibly being TRBD1 (6 bases). Trimming cost V 2 bases and J 0 bases, with 13 bases left between them. CDR1 is KGHDR, CDR2 SFDVKD, per germline. The CDR3 is made up of 17 amino acids. The CDR3 spells CATSDSTPGHSGNTIYF. DNA for the CDR3: TGTGCCACCAGTGATTCCACCCCGGGACACTCTGGAAACACCATATATTTT.

The CDR3 DNA is TGTGCCAGCAGCCAAGATCGAGGCTCCTCCTACGAGCAGTACTTC. Its protein product is CASSQDRGSSYEQYF. The rearrangement uses TRBV4-2 and TRBJ2-7; D is ambiguous. V was clipped by 0 bases and J by 0 bases, with 9 bases between them. The CDR3 has 15 amino acids. Germline loops: CDR1 LGHNA, CDR2 YNFKEQ.

Only one count was recorded for this clone. The chain carries TRBV10-3 and TRBJ2-5, with D possibly matching TRBD2 (6 bases). V lost 5 bases to trimming and J lost 1 base, with 11 bases between them. The length of the CDR3 is 14 residues. CDR1 is ENHRY, CDR2 SYGVKD, per germline. CDR3 DNA: TGTGCCATCAGTTATAGCGGATCCCAAGAGACCCAGTACTTC. Its protein product is CAISYSGSQETQYF.

The chain employs TRBV5-1 and TRBJ1-6; D not resolved. The length of the CDR3 is 15 residues. The germline CDR1 and CDR2 sequences are SGHRS and YFSETQ. V was shortened by 2 bases and J by 6 bases, with 12 bases between the two germline ends. The CDR3 region is CASSLEGSRNSPLHF. CDR3 nucleotide sequence: TGCGCCAGCAGCTTAGAGGGCTCTCGTAATTCACCCCTCCACTTT.

The V call is TRBV28, the J call TRBJ1-5, with D perhaps TRBD1 (5 bases). CDR3 length: 13 amino acids. The ends were cut back, 7 bases at V and 2 bases at J, with 9 bases in the middle. Germline CDR1 is MDHEN and CDR2 is SYDVKM. CDR3 coding DNA: TGTGCCAGCAAGGGGCAAGGCAATCAGCCCCAGCATTTT. Translating gives CASKGQGNQPQHF.

The chain has TRBV4-1 and TRBJ2-3; TRBD2 agrees at 14 bases. The CDR3 has 18 residues. V gave up 4 bases and J gave up 4 bases; unmatched junction bases: 10. Germline lookup yields CDR1 MGHRA and CDR2 YSYEKL. CDR3 sequence: CASSLGLAGATLADTQYF. CDR3 in DNA: TGCGCCAGCAGCCTGGGACTAGCGGGAGCCACCTTGGCAGATACGCAGTATTTT.

This chain uses TRBV28 with TRBJ2-1; 10 nucleotides agree with TRBD1. The CDR3 runs 15 residues. CDR1 and CDR2 from the germline V gene are MDHEN and SYDVKM. Losses at the gene ends were 4 bases for V and 8 bases for J; bases not matched to a gene: 8. This CDR3 reads CASSSLTGGKDEQFF. The CDR3 DNA follows: TGTGCCAGCAGTTCATTGACAGGGGGCAAGGATGAGCAGTTCTTC.

The chain carries TRBV10-3 and TRBJ1-2, with 12 bases aligning to TRBD1. Trimming removed 5 bases from V and 2 bases from J; junction bases left unmatched: 3. Per the germline V gene, CDR1 is ENHRY and CDR2 is SYGVKD. CDR3 length: 15 amino acids. The CDR3 here is CAISRGQGANYGYTF. CDR3 coding DNA: TGTGCCATCAGTCGGGGACAGGGGGCAAACTATGGCTACACCTTC.

The CDR3 region has the DNA TGTGCCAGCAGCAAAGTCCCAACGGGACTAGCGGGAGGACCGACCGGGGAGCTGTTTTTT. Amino acids: CASSKVPTGLAGGPTGELFF. The V and J genes are TRBV21-1 and TRBJ2-2; TRBD2, the table's D call, was not compared with the DNA. TRBV21-1 is recorded as a pseudogene. The CDR3 extends over 20 amino acids.

The V gene is TRBV5-8, the J gene TRBJ1-2; the match to TRBD1 covers 8 bases. V was clipped by 2 bases and J by 3 bases; unmatched bases: 3. Germline V lookup: CDR1 SGHTS, CDR2 YDEGEE. This CDR3 region has 14 residues. CDR3 bases: TGTGCCAGCAGCTTACAGGGGGTCGACTATGGCTACACCTTC. As protein: CASSLQGVDYGYTF.

This chain links TRBV11-2 with TRBJ1-2, with D unresolved. Germline V gene sequence: CDR1 SGHAT, CDR2 FQNNGV. This CDR3 has 12 amino acids. Trimming shortened V by 0 bases and J by 6 bases, and 5 bases separated the two germline ends. The CDR3 DNA is TGTGCCAGCAGCTTAGACGGAGATGGCTACACCTTC. As protein: CASSLDGDGYTF.

This clone was recorded once. This chain joins TRBV27 and TRBJ1-2; D ambiguous. Germline V lookup: CDR1 MNHEY, CDR2 SMNVEV (reference sequence). This CDR3 contains 13 residues. The germline V and J ends were trimmed by 6 bases and 8 bases, with 16 bases remaining between them. CDR3 region: CASRPWTGEGYTF. CDR3 coding DNA: TGTGCCAGCAGACCATGGACCGGGGAGGGCTACACCTTC.

The table lists this clone with a count of one. V usage is TRBV18 and J usage is TRBJ1-5; TRBD1 is a possible D gene (5 bases). V shed 6 bases and J shed 0 bases, with 12 bases lying between them. This CDR3 is built from 15 residues. Germline V lookup: CDR1 KGHSH, CDR2 LQKENI. CDR3 in DNA: TGTGCCAGCTCGCTAATTCAGGGTAGCAATCAGCCCCAGCATTTT. Encoded protein: CASSLIQGSNQPQHF.

This chain uses TRBV28 with TRBJ1-1; perhaps TRBD1 as D (5 bases). Between the trimmed V and J ends, which lost 7 bases and 11 bases, there was a span of 17 bases. Germline V gene lookup returns CDR1 MDHEN and CDR2 SYDVKM. The CDR3 loop spans 12 amino acids. The CDR3 loop is CASTFKGARAFF. CDR3 nucleotides: TGTGCCAGCACCTTCAAAGGGGCGAGGGCTTTCTTT.

The chain uses TRBV30 and TRBJ1-1; D is uncertain. The CDR3 sequence is 13 residues long. V shed 0 bases and J shed 1 base, with 6 bases lying between them. Looked up from germline, CDR1 is GTSNPN and CDR2 is SVGIG (reference sequence). The CDR3 protein is CAWSVDKNTEAFF. CDR3 nucleotide sequence: TGTGCCTGGAGTGTAGACAAGAACACTGAAGCTTTCTTT.

V and J are TRBV7-2 and TRBJ1-2, with a possible D match to TRBD1 (5 bases). The V gene's germline CDR1 is SGHTA and CDR2 FQGNSA. V was trimmed by 0 bases and J by 4 bases, leaving 12 bases between them. The CDR3 extends over 15 amino acids. CDR3 loop: CASSLAAGKSYGYTF. The CDR3 DNA is TGTGCCAGCAGCTTAGCAGCAGGGAAAAGCTATGGCTACACCTTC.

A note on this clone: The sample has other DNA sequences that encode this CDR3 too. V gene TRBV28 combines with J gene TRBJ2-7; D is perhaps TRBD2 (6 bases). V was shortened by 2 bases and J by 3 bases, with 8 bases between the two germline ends. The CDR3 is 13 residues long. CDR1 and CDR2 (germline): MDHEN, SYDVKM. The CDR3 reads CASSLRGSYEQYF. CDR3 sequence (DNA): TGTGCCAGCAGTTTACGGGGGAGCTACGAGCAGTACTTC. Full variable domain (rest looked up from reference TRBV28 and TRBJ2-7): DVKVTQSSRYLVKRTGEKVFLECVQDMDHENMFWYRQDPGLGLRLIYFSYDVKMKEKGDIPEGYSVSREKKERFSLILESASTNQTSMYLCASSLRGSYEQYFGPGTRLTVT.

CDR3 nucleotides: TGCGCCAGCAGTGAAAGGGCAGGGGGCTCCTACGAGCAGTACTTC. Amino acid sequence: CASSERAGGSYEQYF. The chain combines TRBV10-1 with TRBJ2-7, with 7 bases matching TRBD1. Trimming cost V 3 bases and J 0 bases; bases outside gene matches: 5. The CDR3 is 15 residues long. Germline V gene data show CDR1 as WNHNN and CDR2 as SYGVQD (reference sequence).

The chain employs TRBV10-3 and TRBJ2-3; 8 positions agree with TRBD1. J gave up 4 bases and V 3 bases, and 6 bases lay outside the gene matches. CDR1 ENHRY and CDR2 SYGVKD come from the germline V gene. CDR3 length: 15 amino acids. CDR3 region: CAISDDTGGPDTQYF. The CDR3 coding sequence is TGTGCCATCAGTGACGACACAGGGGGGCCAGATACGCAGTATTTT.

The chain carries TRBV7-2 and TRBJ1-5; TRBD1 matches 9 bases. Germline assignment: CDR1 SGHTA and CDR2 FQGNSA. The CDR3 has 14 residues. Germline trimming cut 6 bases from V and 5 bases from J; bases unmatched to any gene: 5. CDR3: CASSPWTGDQPQHF. The CDR3 DNA is TGTGCCAGCAGTCCTTGGACAGGGGATCAGCCCCAGCATTTT.

The chain employs TRBV5-4 and TRBJ2-6; 10 positions match TRBD2. V was pared by 2 bases and J by 0 bases, with 8 bases of the junction left unmatched. This CDR3 region has 19 residues. Germline CDR1 is SGHNT and CDR2 is YYREEE (reference sequence). The CDR3 sequence is CASSFGGLAEPSGANVLTF. The CDR3 region has the DNA TGTGCCAGCAGCTTCGGAGGACTAGCGGAGCCCTCTGGGGCCAACGTCCTGACTTTC.

The V gene is TRBV11-1, the J gene TRBJ2-3, with TRBD2 identical over 10 bases. Trimming cost V 3 bases and J 4 bases; bases outside gene matches: 7. This CDR3 has 16 residues. Germline values: CDR1 SGHAT, CDR2 FQDESV (reference sequence). CDR3 sequence: CASSLTSGRASDTQYF. CDR3 sequence (DNA): TGTGCCAGCAGCTTGACGAGCGGGAGGGCCTCAGATACGCAGTATTTT.